This is a list of T cell receptor beta chains from one sample in a study of blood T cells in healthy people across ages. TCRdb analysed the 5' RACE reads with MiXCR anew, one entry per CDR3 protein. The sample consists of under 2,000,000 distinct CDR3 sequences, approximately 50% of them appearing once. Sequencing input: blood. These TCRs come from a woman between 35 and 50 years old in good health. CDR3s include the opening cysteine and the closing phenylalanine or tryptophan. The D gene is left open where the match is weak. A row's size may be missing; if present it is once, few, many or a size class.

CDR3 protein	CDR3 DNA	D gene	clone size	V gene	J gene
CASSTSPGQTYEQYF	TGCGCCAGCAGCACCTCCCCGGGACAGACATACGAGCAGTACTTC	TRBD1	few	TRBV5-1	TRBJ2-7
CSARDPGGDTGELFF	TGCAGTGCTAGAGATCCGGGGGGGGACACCGGGGAGCTGTTTTTT	TRBD2	once	TRBV20-1	TRBJ2-2
CASSTVDSLNQPQHF	TGTGCCAGCAGTACAGTCGACAGCCTTAATCAGCCCCAGCATTTT	.	.	TRBV27	TRBJ1-5
CASSYLGSHQPQHF	TGTGCCAGCAGTTATTTGGGGAGTCATCAGCCCCAGCATTTT	.	few	TRBV6-5	TRBJ1-5
CASSESGTAQTQYF	TGTGCCAGCAGTGAAAGTGGGACAGCCCAGACCCAGTACTTC	TRBD1	.	TRBV6-2/TRBV6-3	TRBJ2-5
CASSQDRPGNSPLHF	TGTGCCAGCAGCCAAGATAGGCCTGGGAATTCACCCCTCCACTTT	.	few	TRBV4-2	TRBJ1-6
CASSATEAFF	TGTGCCAGCAGCGCCACTGAAGCTTTCTTT	.	.	TRBV9	TRBJ1-1
CASSLGSYSDTQYF	TGTGCCAGCAGCTTAGGGAGTTACTCAGATACGCAGTATTTT	.	.	TRBV7-2	TRBJ2-3
CASSQAPAGGFSTDTQYF	TGCGCCAGCAGCCAAGCTCCCGCGGGGGGCTTCAGCACAGATACGCAGTATTTT	TRBD2	few	TRBV4-3	TRBJ2-3
CAIANSGAQNTEAFF	TGTGCCATCGCTAACTCAGGGGCCCAGAACACTGAAGCTTTCTTT	.	.	TRBV6-2/TRBV6-3	TRBJ1-1
CRVGEANQPQHF	TGCAGGGTAGGAGAGGCCAATCAGCCCCAGCATTTT	.	.	TRBV20-1	TRBJ1-5
CSAASTGGPYEQYF	TGCAGTGCTGCATCGACAGGGGGCCCCTACGAGCAGTACTTC	TRBD1	few	TRBV20-1	TRBJ2-7
CASSPLDGYTDTQYF	TGTGCCAGCTCACCACTGGACGGATACACAGATACGCAGTATTTT	.	.	TRBV18	TRBJ2-3
CSAAEGAYNNEQFF	TGCAGTGCCGCAGAGGGGGCCTACAACAATGAGCAGTTCTTC	TRBD1	.	TRBV20-1	TRBJ2-1
CASSPFGGTRSYEQYF	TGTGCCAGCAGCCCCTTTGGCGGGACTCGCTCCTACGAGCAGTACTTC	.	.	TRBV7-8	TRBJ2-7
CASSAPGTVSSYNEQFF	TGTGCCAGTAGTGCGCCCGGGACTGTAAGCTCCTACAATGAGCAGTTCTTC	.	.	TRBV19	TRBJ2-1
CASSLAPGLPYNEQFF	TGCGCCAGCAGCTTGGCCCCGGGACTACCATACAATGAGCAGTTCTTC	TRBD2	.	TRBV5-1	TRBJ2-1
CATSPAGGSSYNEQFF	TGTGCCACCAGTCCGGCGGGGGGAAGCTCCTACAATGAGCAGTTCTTC	TRBD2	.	TRBV24-1	TRBJ2-1
CASSHGRGVYERYF	TGTGCCAGCAGCCACGGCCGGGGAGTCTACGAGCGGTACTTC	.	.	TRBV3-1	TRBJ2-7
CSGQQGGPEAFF	TGCAGTGGGCAACAGGGGGGCCCTGAAGCTTTCTTT	TRBD1	.	TRBV20-1	TRBJ1-1
CASATSGVEYNEQFF	TGCGCCAGCGCCACTAGCGGGGTTGAATACAATGAGCAGTTCTTC	TRBD2	.	TRBV5-1	TRBJ2-1
CAINPGQGHGEQYF	TGTGCCATCAATCCCGGACAGGGTCACGGCGAGCAGTACTTC	TRBD1	.	TRBV10-3	TRBJ2-7
CATSRLRDRGYRMEKLFF	TGTGCCACCAGCAGACTCCGGGACAGGGGGTACAGAATGGAAAAACTGTTTTTT	TRBD1	once	TRBV15	TRBJ1-4
CASGRAGAIYEQYF	TGTGCCAGCGGTAGGGCAGGGGCGATCTACGAGCAGTACTTC	.	.	TRBV7-9	TRBJ2-7
CASSFTGPHTDTQYF	TGTGCCAGCAGCTTCACAGGGCCCCACACAGATACGCAGTATTTT	.	once	TRBV6-6	TRBJ2-3
CASSLRDTKSNQPQHF	TGCGCCAGCAGCCTCCGGGACACTAAAAGCAATCAGCCCCAGCATTTT	.	once	TRBV4-1	TRBJ1-5
CASSEGQENYGYTF	TGTGCCAGCAGCGAGGGACAGGAGAACTATGGCTACACCTTC	TRBD1	.	TRBV7-2	TRBJ1-2
CASRRRGTDNEQFF	TGTGCCAGCAGAAGACGCGGGACAGACAATGAGCAGTTCTTC	.	few	TRBV3-1	TRBJ2-1
CASRRGTGGNIYNEQFF	TGTGCCAGCAGACGCGGGACAGGGGGTAATATCTACAATGAGCAGTTCTTC	TRBD1	.	TRBV27	TRBJ2-1
CASRGRQGDTQYF	TGCGCCAGCAGAGGCCGACAGGGGGATACGCAGTATTTT	TRBD1	.	TRBV10-2	TRBJ2-3
CASSSLDATDADTQYF	TGTGCCAGCAGCTCCCTGGATGCTACAGACGCAGATACGCAGTATTTT	.	.	TRBV7-9	TRBJ2-3
CASSPPPGQSSYEQYF	TGTGCCAGCAGTCCTCCACCCGGGCAGAGCTCCTACGAGCAGTACTTC	.	few	TRBV28	TRBJ2-7
CACSQVESQAQDTQYF	TGCGCCTGCAGCCAAGTAGAAAGTCAGGCACAAGATACGCAGTATTTT	.	.	TRBV4-1	TRBJ2-3
CASSQESRGGLDTQYF	TGTGCCAGCAGCCAAGAATCGCGGGGGGGCCTAGATACGCAGTATTTT	TRBD2	few	TRBV3-1	TRBJ2-3
CASSQDAAGSLGETQYF	TGTGCCAGCAGCCAAGATGCCGCGGGCAGCCTGGGAGAGACCCAGTACTTC	.	.	TRBV4-2	TRBJ2-5
CASSSTSHNSYEQYF	TGTGCCAGCAGCTCGACTAGCCATAATTCCTACGAGCAGTACTTC	TRBD2	.	TRBV7-2	TRBJ2-7
CASSLGGGAVTDTQYF	TGTGCCAGCAGCTTAGGCGGGGGGGCTGTCACAGATACGCAGTATTTT	TRBD2	.	TRBV13	TRBJ2-3
CASSLSTTSTNYGYTF	TGTGCCAGCAGCTTAAGTACCACATCCACTAACTATGGCTACACCTTC	.	.	TRBV11-2	TRBJ1-2
CASSPRTSGSFSYEQYF	TGTGCCAGCAGTCCAAGGACTAGCGGGTCATTCTCCTACGAGCAGTACTTC	TRBD2	few	TRBV28	TRBJ2-7
CASSSKVWRRPRGDEQFF	TGTGCCAGCAGTTCAAAGGTCTGGCGTAGGCCCCGGGGCGATGAGCAGTTCTTC	.	.	TRBV27	TRBJ2-1
CASSLDIGIYEQYF	TGTGCCAGCAGCTTAGATATTGGAATCTACGAGCAGTACTTC	.	.	TRBV7-9	TRBJ2-7
CATSSQGGIYTEAFF	TGTGCCACCAGCAGCCAGGGGGGGATATACACTGAAGCTTTCTTT	TRBD1	.	TRBV15	TRBJ1-1
CAIRPTGTEYEQYF	TGTGCCATCAGACCCACCGGGACCGAATACGAGCAGTACTTC	.	few	TRBV10-3	TRBJ2-7
CSAIVASGVIGTQYF	TGCAGTGCTATCGTTGCTAGCGGGGTCATAGGGACCCAGTACTTC	TRBD2	.	TRBV20-1	TRBJ2-5
CRGRTGVSGYTF	TGCAGGGGTAGAACAGGGGTGTCGGGCTACACCTTC	TRBD1	.	TRBV20-1	TRBJ1-2
CASSQDPGLPSEAFF	TGTGCCAGCAGCCAAGACCCTGGACTCCCCTCTGAAGCTTTCTTT	.	.	TRBV3-1	TRBJ1-1
CASSWDSSYYGYTF	TGTGCCAGCAGTTGGGACAGCTCCTACTATGGCTACACCTTC	TRBD1	.	TRBV27	TRBJ1-2
CASSLSGQGGAEQFF	TGTGCCAGTAGTCTCTCGGGACAGGGGGGGGCTGAGCAGTTCTTC	TRBD1	.	TRBV19	TRBJ2-1
CASSPLGGSPSYEQYF	TGCGCCAGCAGCCCCCTGGGGGGTAGCCCCTCCTACGAGCAGTACTTC	.	few	TRBV5-1	TRBJ2-7
CASSYGWTYNEQFF	TGTGCCAGCAGTTACGGATGGACCTACAATGAGCAGTTCTTC	.	.	TRBV6-5	TRBJ2-1
CATAIYQTADTQYF	TGTGCCACCGCGATATACCAGACCGCAGATACGCAGTATTTT	.	.	TRBV7-6	TRBJ2-3
CASSQPRNAYNEQFF	TGTGCCAGCAGCCAACCGAGAAATGCCTACAATGAGCAGTTCTTC	.	few	TRBV4-2	TRBJ2-1
CASSPGSFTDTQYF	TGTGCCAGCAGTCCCGGTTCCTTCACAGATACGCAGTATTTT	.	.	TRBV7-3	TRBJ2-3